The 5 T cell receptor beta chains presented below share a single source sample, sequenced in a study of blood T cell repertoires in COVID-19. Method: immunoSEQ multiplex PCR; TCRdb's copy keeps in-frame clones and lacks some. The repertoire has some 110,000 clones, around 80% of them found once; the top ten carry 11% to 15%. Source material: peripheral blood. The receptors come from a woman aged 55-70 years with acute or convalescent COVID-19.

J is TRBJ2-1 and V is TRBV29-1; 10 bases map to TRBD2. Germline CDR1 and CDR2: SQVTM and ANQGSEA. There are 14 residues in the CDR3. Unmatched junction bases numbered 5, after V lost 5 bases and J lost 4 bases. The CDR3 region has the DNA TGCAGCGTTATGACTAGCGGGCATTACAATGAGCAGTTCTTC. Its protein is CSVMTSGHYNEQFF.

Comments on this clone: At the DNA level, this CDR3 is encoded by other sequences in the same sample as well. V usage is TRBV2 and J usage is TRBJ1-5; D is unresolved. Germline lookup yields CDR1 SNHLY and CDR2 FYNNEI. V lost 4 bases and J lost 4, with 11 bases in between. The CDR3 runs 14 residues. The CDR3 nucleotides read TGTGCCAGCAGTGGGACGGGAGGGAATCAGCCCCAGCATTTT. This gives the protein CASSGTGGNQPQHF.

The genes are TRBV19 and TRBJ1-1; TRBD1 matches at 9 bases. J lost 10 bases, V lost 10 bases, and 7 bases had no gene match. Germline CDR1 reads LNHDA; CDR2 reads SQIVND (reference sequence). CDR3 length: 11 amino acids. In DNA, the CDR3 is TGTGCCACCGGACAGGGGACCGGAGCTTTCTTT. Translated, it gives CATGQGTGAFF.

The chain links TRBV10-3 to TRBJ2-1, with D tentatively TRBD2 (5 bases). Trimming took off 3 bases at V and 9 bases at J, with 12 bases between the two ends. Germline lookup yields CDR1 ENHRY and CDR2 SYGVKD. The CDR3 runs 13 residues. The CDR3 DNA reads as TGTGCCATCAGTGAAATTGAGGGATCTGAGCAGTTCTTC. It codes for CAISEIEGSEQFF.

V gene TRBV2 combines with J gene TRBJ1-1, with D maybe TRBD1 (6 bases). Germline V gene data show CDR1 as SNHLY and CDR2 as FYNNEI. This CDR3 spans 14 amino acids. Deletions cut 5 bases from V and 7 bases from J, with 17 bases between. CDR3 DNA sequence: TGTGCCAGCAGTACTTTCAGATCAGGGGTTGAAGCTTTCTTT. Amino acids: CASSTFRSGVEAFF. Using reference TRBV2 and TRBJ1-1 for the parts outside the CDR3, the full variable domain is EPEVTQTPSHQVTQMGQEVILRCVPISNHLYFYWYRQILGQKVEFLVSFYNNEISEKSEIFDDQFSVERPDGSNFTLKIRSTKLEDSAMYFCASSTFRSGVEAFFGQGTRLTVV.